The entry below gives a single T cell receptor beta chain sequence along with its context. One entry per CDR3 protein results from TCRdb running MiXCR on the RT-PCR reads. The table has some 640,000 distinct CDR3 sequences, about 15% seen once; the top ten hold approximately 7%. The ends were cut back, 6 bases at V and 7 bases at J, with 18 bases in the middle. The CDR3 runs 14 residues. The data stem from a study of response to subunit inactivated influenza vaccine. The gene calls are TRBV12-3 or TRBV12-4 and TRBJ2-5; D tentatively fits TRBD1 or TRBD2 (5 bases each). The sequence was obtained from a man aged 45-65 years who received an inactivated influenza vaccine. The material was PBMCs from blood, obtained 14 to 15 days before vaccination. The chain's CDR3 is CASSPDSIQGTQYF. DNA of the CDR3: TGTGCCAGCAGCCCGGACTCTATCCAGGGGACCCAGTACTTC.